This TCR beta chain was documented in a study of T-cell memory formation after mild COVID-19. Overall study: Largely, TCR clusters stayed within a single donor. Whole-study results and caveats: Clones contracting across day 15 to 85 had a balanced CD4/CD8 profile; later expanding clones leaned CD4+.

This clonotype has just a few counts. The antigen is unknown. It was 5'RACE with constant-segment primers that produced the TCR alpha and TCR beta cDNA libraries, which carried sample barcodes and UMIs. TCRdb re-called the 5' RACE reads with MiXCR, one entry per CDR3 protein. The table lists some 490,000 distinct CDR3 sequences, 15% to 20% of them singletons. The CDR3 runs to 16 residues. Trimming took off 3 bases at V and 2 bases at J, with 16 bases between the two ends. Germline V gene data show CDR1 as SEHNR and CDR2 as FQNEAQ (reference sequence). The receptor comes from an adult woman who had mild COVID-19 (a few samples of this study predate the infection). Cell type and time point are not known. The chain employs TRBV7-9 and TRBJ2-5; D gene uncertain. Sequencing input: PBMCs or a T cell subset sorted from them (not recorded which). CDR3 sequence reads: CASSFSTLTSQETQYF. CDR3 DNA: TGTGCCAGCAGCTTCTCCACCCTGACTTCTCAAGAGACCCAGTACTTC.